The 8 T cell receptor beta chains presented below share a single source sample, sequenced in a study of cytomegalovirus exposure and HLA in healthy donors. The PCR contained 60 Vbeta and 13 Jbeta primers. The data were produced by immunoSEQ multiplex PCR, yet TCRdb's version contains in-frame clones alone and is incomplete. The sample lists around 150,000 clones, about 61% occurring once. The sample was PBMCs. These receptors were collected from a male donor in good health and CMV-seronegative.

A remark on this clone: One junction end disagrees with the germline gene, perhaps due to a read error. The chain links TRBV19 to TRBJ2-5; D is ambiguous. The J call is uncertain, as TRBJ2-7 better fits the DNA end. The V gene's germline CDR1 is LNHDA and CDR2 SQIVND (reference sequence). The CDR3 spans 14 residues. The CDR3 DNA sequence: TGTGCCAGTAGTATAGGAGACACGTCCTGCGAGCAGTACTTC. Its protein is CASSIGDTSCEQYF.

The chain has TRBV7-2 and TRBJ1-1; a possible D gene is TRBD1 (5 bases). V lost 5 bases to trimming and J lost 4 bases, with 11 bases between them. The CDR3 runs 13 residues. Germline V gene lookup returns CDR1 SGHTA and CDR2 FQGNSA. The CDR3 spells CASSVGGPTEAFF. The CDR3 DNA sequence: TGTGCCAGCAGCGTCGGGGGACCCACTGAAGCTTTCTTT.

The chain is built from TRBV15 and TRBJ1-6; D is possibly TRBD1 (5 bases). The germline V gene has CDR1 LNHNV and CDR2 YYDKDF (reference sequence). This CDR3 is 15 amino acids long. The V end was cut by 8 bases, the J end by 8 bases, with 19 bases between. CDR3 in DNA: TGTGCCACCGAAAGAAGGGAAGGGGCTCATTCACCCCTCCACTTT. Residues: CATERREGAHSPLHF.

The genes are TRBV18 and TRBJ1-5; TRBD1 matches at 7 bases. The germline CDR1 and CDR2 sequences are KGHSH and LQKENI. The CDR3 covers 14 residues. The trim removed 3 bases at V and 5 bases at J, leaving 4 bases unmatched. This chain's CDR3 is CASSPQTGYQPQHF. The CDR3 DNA is TGTGCCAGCTCACCGCAGACAGGGTATCAGCCCCAGCATTTT.

This clone has a handful of counts. V gene TRBV5-4 combines with J gene TRBJ2-3; D possibly corresponds to TRBD2 (6 bases). The CDR3 length is 14 residues. Per the germline V gene, CDR1 is SGHNT and CDR2 is YYREEE (reference sequence). Trimming stripped 1 base from V and 3 bases from J, with 9 bases between. In DNA form, the CDR3 reads TGTGCCAGCAGCTTGTCGGGGGAAACAGATACGCAGTATTTT. Residues: CASSLSGETDTQYF. Complete variable domain (other parts from reference TRBV5-4 and TRBJ2-3): ETGVTQSPTHLIKTRGQQVTLRCSSQSGHNTVSWYQQALGQGPQFIFQYYREEENGRGNFPPRFSGLQFPNYSSELNVNALELDDSALYLCASSLSGETDTQYFGPGTRLTVL.

The rearrangement uses TRBV5-6 and TRBJ2-1, with 7 bases matching TRBD2. Looked up from germline, CDR1 is SGHDT and CDR2 is YYEEEE. The CDR3 is 16 residues long. The junction had 6 bases not matched to a gene; V was cut back by 1 base and J by 2 bases. CDR3 bases: TGTGCCAGCAGCTTGAAATTAGCGGGTCCCTACAATGAGCAGTTCTTC. Protein: CASSLKLAGPYNEQFF.

This clone has more than one count but fewer than ten. The V gene is TRBV19, the J gene TRBJ1-6, with a tentative D call TRBD1 (6 bases). The CDR3 is made up of 15 amino acids. The germline CDR1 and CDR2 sequences are LNHDA and SQIVND (reference sequence). V lost 1 base, J lost 7 bases, and 11 bases lay in between. In DNA, the CDR3 is TGTGCCAGTAGTATAGTTCCAGGGGCGAATTCACCCCTCCACTTT. Protein: CASSIVPGANSPLHF.

The chain couples TRBV11-2 to TRBJ1-4; weak D call: TRBD1 (5 bases). Trimming shortened V by 5 bases and J by 4 bases, and 11 bases separated the two germline ends. The germline gives CDR1 SGHAT, CDR2 FQNNGV. This CDR3 region has 14 residues. CDR3 amino acids: CASSRQMFNEKLFF. CDR3 DNA sequence: TGTGCCAGCAGCCGACAGATGTTTAATGAAAAACTGTTTTTT.